These 14 T cell receptor beta chains were all obtained from the same sample, sequenced in a study of cytomegalovirus exposure and HLA in healthy donors. Both 60 Vbeta primers and 13 Jbeta primers went into the PCR. TCRdb keeps only in-frame clones here, not all; method: immunoSEQ multiplex PCR. The profile covers more than 85,000 clones, with about 80% appearing a single time and under 4% taken by the ten largest. The sequenced sample was PBMCs. These TCRs come from a male donor in good health and CMV-seropositive.

This chain uses TRBV27 with TRBJ1-3, with 8 bases lining up with TRBD1. V trimming: 5 bases; J trimming: 0 bases; junction bases outside the gene matches: 6. The CDR3 consists of 16 residues. Germline loops: CDR1 MNHEY, CDR2 SMNVEV (reference sequence). The CDR3 DNA reads TGTGCCAGCAGTACGGGACAGGTTTCCTCTGGAAACACCATATATTTT. Protein product: CASSTGQVSSGNTIYF.

The rearrangement joins TRBV9 to TRBJ1-6; TRBD1 might be the D (5 bases). Per germline, CDR1 SGDLS and CDR2 YYNGEE. The CDR3 extends over 15 amino acids. The V gene lost 4 bases and the J gene lost 2 bases, with 10 bases spanning the gap. CDR3 in DNA: TGTGCCAGCAGCTTCAGGGAGGCCTATAATTCACCCCTCCACTTT. The encoded protein is CASSFREAYNSPLHF.

This sequence joins TRBV18 and TRBJ1-2, with 9 bases lining up with TRBD1. Germline trimming cut 1 base from V and 4 bases from J; bases unmatched to any gene: 4. Germline CDR1 reads KGHSH; CDR2 reads LQKENI. This CDR3 has 15 residues. The CDR3 DNA sequence: TGTGCCAGCTCACCACGACAGGGGGATGGCTATGGCTACACCTTC. Its protein is CASSPRQGDGYGYTF.

V is TRBV19 and J is TRBJ2-7; 7 positions agree with TRBD1. The germline V gene encodes CDR1 LNHDA and CDR2 SQIVND (reference sequence). With V trimmed by 2 bases and J by 7 bases, 14 bases remained unmatched. This CDR3 comprises 16 residues. DNA of the CDR3: TGTGCCAGTAGTATATCCCGCGGCAGGGGACAGTATGAGCAGTACTTC. This sequence encodes CASSISRGRGQYEQYF.

This rearrangement joins TRBV7-2 to TRBJ2-7; D is possibly TRBD2 (6 bases). CDR3 length: 12 residues. Trimming cost V 5 bases and J 5 bases, with 10 bases left between them. Looked up from germline, CDR1 is SGHTA and CDR2 is FQGNSA. Here the CDR3 reads CASSPWGDEQYF. CDR3 bases: TGTGCCAGCAGCCCGTGGGGGGACGAGCAGTACTTC.

The CDR3 DNA sequence: TGTGCCAGTAGTCAAACCCCCACGAAGAGTAATGAAAAACTGTTTTTT. It translates to CASSQTPTKSNEKLFF. This chain uses TRBV19 with TRBJ1-4; no reliable D call. Germline loops: CDR1 LNHDA, CDR2 SQIVND (reference sequence). The CDR3 extends over 16 amino acids. V was clipped by 5 bases and J by 4 bases, with 17 bases between them.

V gene TRBV4-3 combines with J gene TRBJ2-7; 7 bases agree with TRBD2. Germline V gene data show CDR1 as LGHNA and CDR2 as YSLEER. The length of the CDR3 is 13 residues. The V segment lost 0 bases and the J segment 6 bases; nucleotides outside the gene matches: 2. DNA for the CDR3: TGCGCCAGCAGCCAAGAGGGAGGGAGCGAGCAGTACTTC. Encoded protein: CASSQEGGSEQYF.

Here the CDR3 DNA reads TGCGCCAGCAGCTACAGGTTGGCGAACACTGAAGCTTTCTTT. This translates into CASSYRLANTEAFF. The chain recombines TRBV5-1 with TRBJ1-1; TRBD1 is a possible D gene (5 bases). Trimming cost V 3 bases and J 1 base, with 10 bases left between them. CDR1 is SGHRS and CDR2 is YFSETQ in the germline V gene. The CDR3 extends over 14 amino acids.

Notes on this clone: The sample has other DNA sequences that encode this CDR3 too. The rearrangement uses TRBV9 and TRBJ1-4; D is perhaps TRBD1 (5 bases). CDR1 SGDLS and CDR2 YYNGEE come from the germline V gene. This CDR3 spans 15 amino acids. Trimming left V 0 bases short and J 0 bases short, with 6 bases between. The DNA of the CDR3 is TGTGCCAGCAGCGTAGGGGGGGCAACTAATGAAAAACTGTTTTTT. The encoded protein is CASSVGGATNEKLFF.

In this sample, this clone turned up once. The rearrangement links TRBV11-3 to TRBJ2-1; perhaps TRBD1 as D (7 bases). Looked up from germline, CDR1 is SGHNT and CDR2 is YENEEA. Trimming cost V 2 bases and J 1 base, with 12 bases left between them. The CDR3 covers 16 residues. CDR3 protein: CASSLKAGGSYNEQFF. CDR3 DNA sequence: TGTGCCAGCAGCTTAAAGGCAGGGGGGTCCTACAATGAGCAGTTCTTC. The whole variable domain, remainder taken from reference TRBV11-3 and TRBJ2-1, is EAGVVQSPRYKIIEKKQPVAFWCNPISGHNTLYWYLQNLGQGPELLIRYENEEAVDDSQLPKDRFSAERLKGVDSTLKIQPAELGDSAVYLCASSLKAGGSYNEQFFGPGTRLTVL.

The chain links TRBV7-9 to TRBJ1-6, with no clear D. Trimming cost V 6 bases and J 6 bases, with 12 bases left between them. CDR3 size: 14 residues. In germline, CDR1 is SEHNR, CDR2 FQNEAQ (reference sequence). This chain's CDR3 is CASRPGGSNSPLHF. The DNA of the CDR3 is TGTGCCAGCAGGCCAGGAGGGAGTAATTCACCCCTCCACTTT.

This chain links TRBV18 with TRBJ1-3, with 7 bases identical to TRBD1. The germline V gene encodes CDR1 KGHSH and CDR2 LQKENI. The CDR3 consists of 12 residues. Trimming at V came to 2 bases and at J to 10 bases, leaving 2 bases not matched to a gene. CDR3 bases: TGTGCCAGCTCACCAGACAGGGTTACCATATATTTT. Protein product: CASSPDRVTIYF.

The rearrangement links TRBV7-2 to TRBJ1-2; D gene unclear. The CDR3 runs 12 residues. Trimming took off 1 base at V and 5 bases at J, with 5 bases between the two ends. The V gene's germline CDR1 is SGHTA and CDR2 FQGNSA. As DNA, the CDR3 is TGTGCCAGCAGCTTAGGGAGGTATGGCTACACCTTC. It yields the protein CASSLGRYGYTF. The entire variable domain, with the rest obtained from reference TRBV7-2 and TRBJ1-2, is as follows: GAGVSQSPSNKVTEKGKDVELRCDPISGHTALYWYRQSLGQGLEFLIYFQGNSAPDKSGLPSDRFSAERTGGSVSTLTIQRTQQEDSAVYLCASSLGRYGYTFGSGTRLTVV.

J is TRBJ1-4 and V is TRBV19; D is perhaps TRBD1 (5 bases). Germline V gives CDR1 LNHDA, CDR2 SQIVND (reference sequence). The CDR3 length is 16 residues. The V end lost 5 bases, the J end lost 2 bases, and 15 bases lay between the germline ends. CDR3 nucleotides: TGTGCCAGTAGTGACCCGGGGAGGGGCACTAATGAAAAACTGTTTTTT. Residues: CASSDPGRGTNEKLFF.